This T cell receptor (beta chain) was identified in a study of T cell responses to AZD1222 COVID-19 vaccine. Pooled together were second doses at about 4 or about 12 weeks. Germline assignment: CDR1 MGHRA and CDR2 YSYEKL. Trimming removed 4 bases at V and 0 bases at J, with 12 bases between. The CDR3 consists of 16 residues. Whole-study results and caveats: CD4 TCRs covered the whole spike, strongest at regions 160-218 and 743-854.

The table lists this clone with a few counts. Its antigen is unknown. Repertoires were generated with immunoSEQ multiplex PCR, while TCRdb's copy carries only in-frame clones and drops some. The table has around 190,000 clones, about 86% seen once; the top ten hold 11%. Specimen: peripheral blood, collected 28 days after the second AZD1222 dose. J is TRBJ2-2 and V is TRBV4-1; no firm D call. The receptor was derived from an adult who received the AZD1222 COVID-19 vaccine. The CDR3 DNA sequence: TGCGCCAGCAGCCCGAATCGTGGAGCGAACACCGGGGAGCTGTTTTTT. Translation gives CASSPNRGANTGELFF.